This T cell receptor (beta chain) appears in the sequencing data of a study of T cell responses to AZD1222 COVID-19 vaccine. Study conclusions and caveats: Vaccine-associated CD4 TCRs ranged over spike, dominating at 160-218 and 743-854. Spike-specific TCR breadth and depth both grew after two AZD1222 doses.

With regard to this clone: Antigen unknown.

Per the germline V gene, CDR1 is SGHAT and CDR2 is FQNNGV. Trimming removed 5 bases from V and 3 bases from J, with 11 bases in between. This CDR3 has 13 residues. Second doses were pooled across both intervals (about 4 or about 12 weeks). Profiled with immunoSEQ multiplex PCR; TCRdb holds only in-frame clones, not every one. The sample includes over 130,000 clones, around 90% of them seen just once. This sequence joins TRBV11-2 and TRBJ2-7; D is perhaps TRBD2 (6 bases). This TCR was sampled from an adult who received the AZD1222 COVID-19 vaccine. Sequenced material: peripheral blood, taken 28 days after the second AZD1222 dose. The CDR3 loop reads CASSLRDFYEQYF. The CDR3 coding sequence is TGTGCCAGCAGCCTCCGGGACTTCTACGAGCAGTACTTC.